Sequencing of this TCR beta chain was carried out in a study of early T cells in non-severe SARS-CoV-2 infection. TCRdb re-analysed the 5' RACE reads in MiXCR, keeping a single row per CDR3 protein. The profile shows approximately 42,000 distinct CDR3 sequences, around 7% of them singletons. The CDR3 is made up of 13 amino acids. V was cut by 6 bases and J by 1 base, with 13 bases left in between. Germline lookup yields CDR1 SQVTM and CDR2 ANQGSEA. This clonotype showed up many times. The specimen was whole blood. The TCR sequence derives from an adult who was a healthcare worker with PCR-confirmed SARS-CoV-2 infection or an uninfected control (not recorded which). The chain joins TRBV29-1 to TRBJ2-7, with D possibly matching TRBD1 (5 bases). DNA of the CDR3: TGCAGCGTCACCGACAGTATTTCCTACGAGCAGTACTTC. It is translated as CSVTDSISYEQYF.